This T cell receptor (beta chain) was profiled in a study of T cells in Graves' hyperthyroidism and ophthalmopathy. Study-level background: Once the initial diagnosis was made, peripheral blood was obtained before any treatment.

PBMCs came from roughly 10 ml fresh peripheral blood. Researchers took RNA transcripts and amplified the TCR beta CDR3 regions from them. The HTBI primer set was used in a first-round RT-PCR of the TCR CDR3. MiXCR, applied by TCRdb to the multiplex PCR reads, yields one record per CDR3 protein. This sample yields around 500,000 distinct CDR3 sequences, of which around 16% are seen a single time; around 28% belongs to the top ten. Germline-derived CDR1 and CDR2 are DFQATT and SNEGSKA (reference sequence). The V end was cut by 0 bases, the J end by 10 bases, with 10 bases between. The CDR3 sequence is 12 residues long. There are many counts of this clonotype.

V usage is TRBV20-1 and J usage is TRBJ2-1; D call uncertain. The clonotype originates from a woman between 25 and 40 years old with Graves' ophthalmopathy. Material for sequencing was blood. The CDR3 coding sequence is TGCAGTGCTAGAGATGAAGGGTACGAGCAGTTCTTC. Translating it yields CSARDEGYEQFF.